This T cell receptor beta chain was captured in a study of blood T cell repertoires in COVID-19. The CDR3 length is 15 residues. In germline, CDR1 is LNHNV, CDR2 YYDKDF (reference sequence). With 5 bases removed from V and 0 bases from J, the gap between germline ends came to 14 bases. In the source study's methods: The assay estimated nucleated cells by amplifying reference gene primers. TCRdb's table, derived via immunoSEQ multiplex PCR, lists solely in-frame clones and lacks some. The D gene and trimming were derived from the DNA, and the V and J assignments and clone size from that table. The sample contains 250,000 or so clones, 65% to 85% of which appear only once.

The sequenced material came from peripheral blood. The receptor's source is a woman aged 40 to 50 who had recovered from COVID-19. The J gene is TRBJ2-7, the V gene TRBV15; possibly TRBD1 for D (5 bases). CDR3 coding DNA: TGTGCCACCAGCGGAATTGACAGCCCCTCCTACGAGCAGTACTTC. Residues: CATSGIDSPSYEQYF.